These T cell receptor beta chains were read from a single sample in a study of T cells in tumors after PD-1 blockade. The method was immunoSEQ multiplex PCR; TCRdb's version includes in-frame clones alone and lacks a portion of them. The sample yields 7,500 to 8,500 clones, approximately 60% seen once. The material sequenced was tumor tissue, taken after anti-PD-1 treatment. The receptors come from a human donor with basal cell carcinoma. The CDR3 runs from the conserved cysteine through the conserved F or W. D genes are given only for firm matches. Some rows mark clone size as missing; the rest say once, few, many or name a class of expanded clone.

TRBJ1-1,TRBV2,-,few,TGTGCCACCCGAGGGTCAGACAGTGCGACTGAAGCTTTCTTT,CATRGSDSATEAFF
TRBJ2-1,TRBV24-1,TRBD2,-,TGTGCCACCAGTGACTGGACTAGCGGGGAAATCCATGAGCAGTTCTTC,CATSDWTSGEIHEQFF
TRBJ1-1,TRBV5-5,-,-,TGTGCCACCGCCGGGACATGGAACACTGAAGCTTTCTTT,CATAGTWNTEAFF
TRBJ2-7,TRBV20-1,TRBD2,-,TGCAGTGCTAGTATCGGGACTAGCGAAGCCTACGAGCAGTACTTC,CSASIGTSEAYEQYF
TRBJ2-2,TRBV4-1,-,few,TGCGCCAGCAGCCAAGAACCAGGGGCAAGCGGGGAGCTGTTTTTT,CASSQEPGASGELFF
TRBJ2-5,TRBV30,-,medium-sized,TGTGCCTGGAGTTCCCAGGATAGTACCCAAGAGACCCAGTACTTC,CAWSSQDSTQETQYF
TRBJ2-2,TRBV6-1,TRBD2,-,TGTGCCAGCAGGGAAAAGCGGGGGGCGAACACCGGGGAGCTGTTTTTT,CASREKRGANTGELFF
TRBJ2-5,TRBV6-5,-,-,TGTGCCAGCACCCAGGGAGAGACCCAGTACTTC,CASTQGETQYF
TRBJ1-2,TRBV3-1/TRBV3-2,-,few,TGTGCCAGCAGCCAAGATCCTCCGAGGGGGGGACAAGGAAACTATGGCTACACCTTC,CASSQDPPRGGQGNYGYTF
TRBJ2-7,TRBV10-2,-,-,TGCGCCAGCAGGAGGACAGAGACCTACGAGCAGTACTTC,CASRRTETYEQYF
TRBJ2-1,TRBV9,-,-,TGTGCCAGCAGCGCTTTGGGATTCTATGAGCAGTTCTTC,CASSALGFYEQFF
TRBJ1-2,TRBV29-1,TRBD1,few,TGCAGCGTTGGGACAGGGGCCGGCTATGGCTACACCTTC,CSVGTGAGYGYTF
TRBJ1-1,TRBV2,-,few,TGTGCCAGCAGACAGGCCGATCGAGCTTTCTTT,CASRQADRAFF
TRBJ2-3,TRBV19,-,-,TGTGCCAGTAGTATAAGGTCCGGGGTGACAGATACGCAGTATTTT,CASSIRSGVTDTQYF
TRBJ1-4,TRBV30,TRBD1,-,TGTGCCTGGGGAGGACAGGGGGGATATGAAAAACTGTTTTTT,CAWGGQGGYEKLFF
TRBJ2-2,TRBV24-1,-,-,TGTGCCACCAGTGATTTAGGAGGGGTCGACACCGGGGAGCTGTTTTTT,CATSDLGGVDTGELFF
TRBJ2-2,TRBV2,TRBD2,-,TGTGCCAGCAGGCTAGCGGGGGCCGGGGCGGGGGAGCTGTTTTTT,CASRLAGAGAGELFF
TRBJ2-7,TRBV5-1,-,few,TGCGCCAGCAGCTGGGACCCTTCCTTTGCCTACGAGCAGTACTTC,CASSWDPSFAYEQYF
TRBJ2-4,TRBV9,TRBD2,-,TGTGCCAGCAGCGGCTCCCCCGGGGGGACCAAAAACATTCAGTACTTC,CASSGSPGGTKNIQYF
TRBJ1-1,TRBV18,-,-,TGTGCCAGCTCACGTGGGGGCATAATGAACACTGAAGCTTTCTTT,CASSRGGIMNTEAFF
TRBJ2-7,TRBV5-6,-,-,TGTGCCAGCAGCTTGGCCGGGACGGGGATAGGAGGCGAGCAGTACTTC,CASSLAGTGIGGEQYF
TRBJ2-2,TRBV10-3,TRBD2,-,TGTGCCATCATGACTAGCGGGGGCCGTAACACCGGGGAGCTGTTTTTT,CAIMTSGGRNTGELFF
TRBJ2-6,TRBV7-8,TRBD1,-,TGTGCCAGCAGCTTTGAAAGAAGGGGGCGATCGGCCGGGGCCAACGTCCTGACTTTC,CASSFERRGRSAGANVLTF
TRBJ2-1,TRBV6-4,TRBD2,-,TGTGCCAGCAGTGACTCGAGCGGGGGGGCCAATGAGCAGTTCTTC,CASSDSSGGANEQFF
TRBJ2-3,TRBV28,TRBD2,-,TGTGCCAGCAGCCGAAGCGGGGCCACAGATACGCAGTATTTT,CASSRSGATDTQYF
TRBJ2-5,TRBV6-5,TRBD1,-,TGTGCCAGCAGTCTGGAGACAGGGGAAGAGACCCAGTACTTC,CASSLETGEETQYF
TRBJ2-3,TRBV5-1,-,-,TGCGCCAGCAGCTTGGGCGGCTACACAGATACGCAGTATTTT,CASSLGGYTDTQYF
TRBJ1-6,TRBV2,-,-,TGTGCCAGCAGTGAATCGTGGGGGACGAGGTCACCCCTCCACTTT,CASSESWGTRSPLHF
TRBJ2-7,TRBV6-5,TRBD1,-,TGTGCCAGCACTGCTATAGGACAGGGGTTCTACGAGCAGTACTTC,CASTAIGQGFYEQYF
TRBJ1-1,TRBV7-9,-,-,TGTGCCAGCAGCTCCAGGGGAAACACTGAAGCTTTCTTT,CASSSRGNTEAFF
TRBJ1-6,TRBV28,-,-,TGTGCCAGCAGTTTGTTGAGGGAGTCACCCCTCCACTTT,CASSLLRESPLHF
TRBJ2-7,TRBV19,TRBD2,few,TGTGCCAGTAGTAGACCGGGACTAGCGTACGAGCAGTACTTC,CASSRPGLAYEQYF
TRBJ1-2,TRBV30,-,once,TGTGCCTGGAGTGTACTTGGGCATAGGGGCTACACCTTC,CAWSVLGHRGYTF
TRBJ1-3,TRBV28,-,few,TGTGCCAGCATCCCCCGGGGGAAATACTCTGGAAACACCATATATTTT,CASIPRGKYSGNTIYF
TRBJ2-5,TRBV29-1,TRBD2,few,TGCAGCGTCGCCGCGCGTCTAGCGGGGGGGCTGTGGTACTTC,CSVAARLAGGLWYF
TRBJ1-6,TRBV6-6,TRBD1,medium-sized,TGTGCCAGCAGTGGACAGGGAGATTCACCCCTCCACTTT,CASSGQGDSPLHF
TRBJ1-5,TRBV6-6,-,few,TGTGCCAGCAGTTACAGGTCAGTCGATCAGCCCCAGCATTTT,CASSYRSVDQPQHF
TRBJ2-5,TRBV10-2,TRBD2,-,TGCGCCAGCGGGACTAGCGGGGGGCAAGAGACCCAGTACTTC,CASGTSGGQETQYF
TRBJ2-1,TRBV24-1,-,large,TGTGCCACCAGTGATTTGGGGGCAGGGACGGCAAATGAGCAGTTCTTC,CATSDLGAGTANEQFF
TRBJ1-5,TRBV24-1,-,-,TGTGCCACCAGTGATGGGGCAGAGAATCAGCCCCAGCATTTT,CATSDGAENQPQHF
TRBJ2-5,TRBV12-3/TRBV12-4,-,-,TGTGCCAGCAGCTGGGTGACCCAAGAGACCCAGTACTTC,CASSWVTQETQYF
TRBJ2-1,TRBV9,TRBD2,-,TGTGCCAGCAGCGTTACGCGGGGGGGCCTCAATGAGCAGTTCTTC,CASSVTRGGLNEQFF
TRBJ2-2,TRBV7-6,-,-,TGTGCCAGCAGCCTCTACACCGGGGAGCTGTTTTTT,CASSLYTGELFF
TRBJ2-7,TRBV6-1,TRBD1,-,TGTGCCAGCAGTGAACGAGTTGGGGACAGTTCCTACGAGCAGTACTTC,CASSERVGDSSYEQYF
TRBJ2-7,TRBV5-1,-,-,TGCGCCAGCAGCTTGCGGGTAGGGGGGCGAAAGAACGAGCAGTACTTC,CASSLRVGGRKNEQYF
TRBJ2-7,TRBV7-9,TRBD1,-,TGTGCCAGCAGCTTCTACGACAGGGGGCTCCACGAGCAGTACTTC,CASSFYDRGLHEQYF
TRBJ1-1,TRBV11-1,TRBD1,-,TGTGCCAGCCACCCCGGGACAGGGGGTTCACCGGGCGCTTTCTTT,CASHPGTGGSPGAFF
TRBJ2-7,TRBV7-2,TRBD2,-,TGTGCCAGCAGCCCCAACCGGGGGGGGCGTTACGAGCAGTACTTC,CASSPNRGGRYEQYF
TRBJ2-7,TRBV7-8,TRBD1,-,TGTGCCAGTCGGGACAGGTCTTACTCCTACGAGCAGTACTTC,CASRDRSYSYEQYF
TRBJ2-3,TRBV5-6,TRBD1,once,TGTGCCAGCAGCGAAACAGGGGCGGCTAGCACAGATACGCAGTATTTT,CASSETGAASTDTQYF
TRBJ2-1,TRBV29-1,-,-,TGCAGCGTTTCAGGAGGGGGGGCCTCCGATGAGCAGTTCTTC,CSVSGGGASDEQFF
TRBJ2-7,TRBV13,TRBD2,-,TGTGCCAGCAGCTCTAGCGGGGGGCCAACCTACGAGCAGTACTTC,CASSSSGGPTYEQYF
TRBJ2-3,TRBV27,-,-,TGTGCCAGCAGTTTTATCCTACAGGGACCCACAGATACGCAGTATTTT,CASSFILQGPTDTQYF
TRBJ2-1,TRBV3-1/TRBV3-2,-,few,TGTGCCAGCAGCCCGTCAGGGGGGGCCATCAGATCCTACAATGAGCAGTTCTTC,CASSPSGGAIRSYNEQFF
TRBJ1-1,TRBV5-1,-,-,TGCGCCAGCAGCCGGGACGGAAACACTGAAGCTTTCTTT,CASSRDGNTEAFF